The clone carrying this T cell receptor (beta chain) was recorded at least ten times. Its antigen is unidentified. TCR alpha and TCR beta cDNA libraries carrying sample barcodes and UMIs were produced by 5'RACE using constant-segment primers. TCRdb independently ran MiXCR on the 5' RACE reads; one entry per CDR3 protein. This table holds 200,000 to 300,000 distinct CDR3 sequences, approximately 15% found once. These data originate in a study of T-cell memory formation after mild COVID-19. Findings and limits, study-wide: Of the contracting clones, CD4+ ones lay mainly in CM and EM, and CD8+ ones in EMRA.

CDR3 length equals 15 residues. V was pared by 3 bases and J by 6 bases, with 15 bases between. The chain joins TRBV12-3 or TRBV12-4 to TRBJ1-5, with a tentative D call TRBD1 (5 bases). This sequence was found in an adult woman who had mild COVID-19 (a few samples of this study predate the infection). Cell type and time point are not known. The material sequenced was PBMCs or a T cell subset sorted from them (not recorded which). CDR3 nucleotides: TGTGCCAGCAGTTTCGCCGTCGGAGGGGTTCAGCCCCAGCATTTT. It is translated as CASSFAVGGVQPQHF.